Below are 31 T cell receptor beta chains sequenced from a single sample in a study of blood T cells in healthy people across ages. With a J-beta primer mix and a sample-barcoded 5' primer, a second PCR ran about 6 to 11 cycles. TCRdb re-derived calls from the 5' RACE reads in MiXCR, one entry per CDR3 protein. The table includes about 1.8 million distinct CDR3 sequences, 49% detected once. Sample: blood. Receptors were obtained from a woman in her 40s in good health.

This clonotype was picked up a small number of times. This chain joins TRBV9 and TRBJ2-3; D remains ambiguous. CDR3 length: 14 residues. Per the germline V gene, CDR1 is SGDLS and CDR2 is YYNGEE. The V end lost 3 bases, the J end lost 2 bases, and 10 bases lay between the germline ends. The CDR3 coding sequence is TGTGCCAGCAGCGAAGGCCAGTTCACAGATACGCAGTATTTT. Translating gives CASSEGQFTDTQYF.

The chain employs TRBV20-1 and TRBJ1-2, with D unclear. Between the trimmed V and J ends, which lost 5 bases and 4 bases, there was a span of 8 bases. Germline assignment: CDR1 DFQATT and CDR2 SNEGSKA (reference sequence). This CDR3 spans 11 amino acids. CDR3: CSALAGYGYTF. DNA of the CDR3: TGCAGTGCTCTGGCGGGCTATGGCTACACCTTC.

The chain joins TRBV14 to TRBJ2-5; D gene uncertain. The CDR3 is 14 residues long. V lost 1 base and J lost 11, with 17 bases in between. Germline V lookup: CDR1 SGHDN, CDR2 FVKESK. This chain's CDR3 is CASSQVPSANEQYF. CDR3 in DNA: TGTGCCAGCAGCCAAGTTCCCAGTGCCAATGAGCAGTACTTC.

The V gene is TRBV7-3, the J gene TRBJ2-5; 10 bases match TRBD2. The CDR3 length is 15 residues. Germline V gene data show CDR1 as SGHTA and CDR2 as FQGTGA. V dropped 5 bases and J dropped 11; count of bases not matched to a gene: 14. CDR3 protein: CASSDGAGGYNEQYF. The CDR3 DNA is TGTGCCAGCAGCGACGGAGCGGGGGGGTATAATGAGCAGTACTTC.

For this clonotype: The junction does not match germline at one end; this may be a read error. This chain connects TRBV5-1 to TRBJ1-4; D not certain. In germline, CDR1 is SGHRS, CDR2 YFSETQ. This CDR3 spans 13 amino acids. CDR3 in DNA: TGCGCCAACAGCTTAAACCGGGGTAAAAAACTGTTTTTT. It translates to CANSLNRGKKLFF.

This clonotype showed up just a few times. The chain couples TRBV7-3 to TRBJ2-1; perhaps TRBD2 as D (7 bases). Germline values: CDR1 SGHTA, CDR2 FQGTGA. The V end lost 5 bases, the J end lost 2 bases, and 13 bases lay between the germline ends. This CDR3 region has 15 residues. Written as DNA, the CDR3 is TGTGCCAGCAGCGAGGGGGGGGCCACCTACAATGAGCAGTTCTTC. This gives the protein CASSEGGATYNEQFF. The variable domain in full, with the rest retrieved from reference TRBV7-3 and TRBJ2-1, is GAGVSQTPSNKVTEKGKYVELRCDPISGHTALYWYRQSLGQGPEFLIYFQGTGAADDSGLPNDRFFAVRPEGSVSTLKIQRTERGDSAVYLCASSEGGATYNEQFFGPGTRLTVL.

This clonotype was seen a single time. The V and J genes are TRBV7-8 and TRBJ2-5; D call uncertain. V lost 0 bases and J 5 bases, leaving 13 bases between the germline ends. There are 15 residues in the CDR3. Germline V gene sequence: CDR1 SGHVS, CDR2 FQNEAQ. The CDR3 DNA sequence: TGTGCCAGCAGCTTAGCAGATACCGCTTCGGAGACCCAGTACTTC. Its protein product is CASSLADTASETQYF. The full variable domain, in which reference TRBV7-8 and TRBJ2-5 provide the parts outside the CDR3, is GAGVSQSPRYKVAKRGQDVALRCDPISGHVSLFWYQQALGQGPEFLTYFQNEAQLDKSGLPSDRFFAERPEGSVSTLKIQRTQQEDSAVYLCASSLADTASETQYFGPGTRLLVL.

The chain uses TRBV5-1 and TRBJ2-3, with 9 bases aligning to TRBD2. Germline loops: CDR1 SGHRS, CDR2 YFSETQ. This CDR3 has 16 residues. The J segment lost 5 bases and the V segment lost 4 bases, leaving 11 bases of the junction unmatched. The CDR3 sequence: CASSAGRGGAVDTQYF. The CDR3 DNA reads TGCGCCAGCAGCGCGGGTCGCGGGGGGGCCGTAGATACGCAGTATTTT.

The chain has TRBV13 and TRBJ1-2; D gene ambiguous. The CDR3 totals 14 residues. Germline-derived CDR1 and CDR2 are PRHDT and FYEKMQ (reference sequence). V dropped 5 bases and J dropped 3 bases, with 13 bases sitting between them. CDR3 region: CASSGEVADYGYTF. The CDR3 coding sequence is TGTGCCAGCAGCGGAGAGGTGGCGGACTATGGCTACACCTTC.

In its sample, this clonotype was seen many times. This chain uses TRBV6-5 with TRBJ2-1, with TRBD2 identical over 7 bases. Germline assignment: CDR1 MNHEY and CDR2 SVGAGI. The CDR3 spans 15 residues. The V and J ends lost 6 bases and 3 bases, in that order; junction bases with no gene match: 8. The CDR3: CASSPGGVGYNEQFF. CDR3 coding DNA: TGTGCCAGCAGCCCTGGGGGGGTAGGCTACAATGAGCAGTTCTTC.

The chain joins TRBV11-2 to TRBJ2-3; D not resolved. From germline, CDR1 is SGHAT and CDR2 FQNNGV. This CDR3 spans 14 amino acids. V was cut by 5 bases and J by 4 bases, with 13 bases left in between. The chain's CDR3 is CASSVGLRPDTQYF. CDR3 nucleotide sequence: TGTGCCAGCAGCGTAGGTTTGAGGCCAGATACGCAGTATTTT.

This rearrangement joins TRBV4-1 to TRBJ2-3, with TRBD2 identical over 7 bases. The length of the CDR3 is 19 residues. Germline V gives CDR1 MGHRA, CDR2 YSYEKL. J gave up 3 bases and V 0 bases, and 15 bases lay outside the gene matches. CDR3 coding DNA: TGCGCCAGCAGCCAAGATCAGGAGAGGCTAGCGGCACCGACAGATACGCAGTATTTT. This codes for CASSQDQERLAAPTDTQYF.

There are a few counts of this clonotype. The V call is TRBV24-1, the J call TRBJ2-3; 9 positions agree with TRBD1. CDR1 is KGHDR and CDR2 is SFDVKD in the germline V gene. There are 14 residues in the CDR3. V shed 7 bases and J 3 bases; nucleotides not matched to a gene: 4. The CDR3: CATSDRGSTDTQYF. CDR3 coding DNA: TGTGCCACCAGCGACAGGGGGTCAACAGATACGCAGTATTTT.

The J gene is TRBJ2-1, the V gene TRBV7-9, with 11 bases matching TRBD1. The DNA end lines up better with TRBJ2-7; the J call may be wrong. The V gene's germline CDR1 is SEHNR and CDR2 FQNEAQ (reference sequence). The CDR3 totals 16 residues. The CDR3 bases are TGTGCCAGCAGCTTCCGGACAGGGGGCTCCTACAATGAGCAGTACTTC. It codes for CASSFRTGGSYNEQYF.

The CDR3 loop is CASSQSPSGDYEQYF. DNA for the CDR3: TGCGCCAGCAGCCAAAGCCCCTCCGGGGACTACGAGCAGTACTTC. The chain recombines TRBV4-1 with TRBJ2-7; D may be TRBD2 (5 bases). Between the trimmed V and J ends, which lost 2 bases and 3 bases, there was a span of 14 bases. The CDR3 length is 15 residues. Germline lookup yields CDR1 MGHRA and CDR2 YSYEKL.

The chain recombines TRBV15 with TRBJ1-2; D remains unclear. Trimming removed 5 bases from V and 4 bases from J, with 14 bases in between. This CDR3 contains 14 residues. CDR1 and CDR2 from the germline V gene are LNHNV and YYDKDF (reference sequence). In DNA, the CDR3 is TGTGCCACCAGCGGAACTAAGGAGGTCTATGGCTACACCTTC. This translates into CATSGTKEVYGYTF.

A few counts support this clonotype. V and J are TRBV7-2 and TRBJ2-7; D is unclear. Germline assignment: CDR1 SGHTA and CDR2 FQGNSA. This CDR3 region has 12 residues. V lost 5 bases and J 8 bases, leaving 13 bases between the germline ends. CDR3 nucleotides: TGTGCCAGCAGCCCGCCGGCCCCCCAGCAGTACTTC. Amino acid sequence: CASSPPAPQQYF.

The CDR3 DNA is TGTGCCAGCAGCGGCGGGTCGGACACGATCCTAGCCAAAAACATTCAGTACTTC. Protein sequence: CASSGGSDTILAKNIQYF. The chain couples TRBV9 to TRBJ2-4; D could derive from TRBD1 or TRBD2 (5 bases each). The V gene's germline CDR1 is SGDLS and CDR2 YYNGEE. This CDR3 region has 18 residues. Trimming pared 3 bases from V and 0 bases from J, leaving 19 bases between.

The gene calls are TRBV7-9 and TRBJ2-5; weak D call: TRBD2 (5 bases). The J call is uncertain, as TRBJ2-7 better fits the DNA end. The CDR3 has 13 residues. Germline V gene sequence: CDR1 SEHNR, CDR2 FQNEAQ (reference sequence). CDR3 sequence: CASSLRGIDEQYF. The CDR3 bases are TGTGCCAGCAGCTTAAGAGGGATAGACGAGCAGTACTTC.

The rearrangement links TRBV27 to TRBJ1-6; a possible D gene is TRBD1 (6 bases). Trimming pared 3 bases from V and 6 bases from J, leaving 9 bases between. Germline-derived CDR1 and CDR2 are MNHEY and SMNVEV (reference sequence). CDR3 size: 14 residues. The CDR3 here is CASSFKGGNSPLHF. The DNA for the CDR3 is TGTGCCAGCAGTTTCAAGGGGGGTAATTCACCCCTCCACTTT.

CDR3 in DNA: TGCGCCAGCAGCGAACAGGGGTTCTCCTACAATGAGCAGTTCTTC. Its protein is CASSEQGFSYNEQFF. The rearrangement uses TRBV5-1 and TRBJ2-1; 7 bases align to TRBD1. V shed 4 bases and J 0 bases; nucleotides not matched to a gene: 4. The CDR3 covers 15 residues. Germline loops: CDR1 SGHRS, CDR2 YFSETQ.

The rearrangement links TRBV3-1 to TRBJ2-1; TRBD1 aligns across 11 bases. V lost 5 bases and J lost 7; bases outside the gene matches: 7. The length of the CDR3 is 15 residues. Germline V gene lookup returns CDR1 LGHDT and CDR2 YNNKEL (reference sequence). This CDR3 is CASSFQDRGRNEQFF. The CDR3 region has the DNA TGTGCCAGCAGCTTCCAGGACAGGGGGCGTAATGAGCAGTTCTTC.

The J gene is TRBJ1-5, the V gene TRBV20-1; 11 bases align to TRBD1. Germline trimming cut 4 bases from V and 6 bases from J; bases unmatched to any gene: 8. The CDR3 runs to 15 residues. Germline V lookup: CDR1 DFQATT, CDR2 SNEGSKA (reference sequence). For the CDR3, the DNA is TGCAGTGCTACTGCCCGGGACAGGGGGATTCAGCCCCAGCATTTT. Amino acids: CSATARDRGIQPQHF.

The CDR3 sequence is CASSPKGGETQYF. The CDR3 DNA reads TGTGCCAGCAGCCCTAAAGGGGGAGAGACCCAGTACTTC. V usage is TRBV7-3 and J usage is TRBJ2-5, with TRBD1 as a possible D gene (6 bases). This CDR3 is built from 13 residues. The V and J ends lost 5 bases and 4 bases respectively, with 11 bases between them. The V gene's germline CDR1 is SGHTA and CDR2 FQGTGA.

V gene TRBV29-1 combines with J gene TRBJ1-2; 7 positions agree with TRBD1. CDR1 and CDR2 (germline): SQVTM, ANQGSEA. The CDR3 is made up of 13 amino acids. The junction had 5 bases not matched to a gene; V was cut back by 0 bases and J by 7 bases. The CDR3 DNA follows: TGCAGCGTTGAAGATCCAGGGGGTGGTGGCTACACCTTC. This translates into CSVEDPGGGGYTF.

The CDR3: CAISGPDVDTQYF. In nucleotides, the CDR3 is TGTGCCATCAGTGGGCCGGACGTGGATACGCAGTATTTT. The V and J genes are TRBV10-3 and TRBJ2-3, with D unclear. This CDR3 region has 13 residues. In germline, CDR1 is ENHRY, CDR2 SYGVKD. Deletions cut 4 bases from V and 6 bases from J, with 11 bases between.

The V call is TRBV2, the J call TRBJ1-4, with TRBD1 identical over 10 bases. The CDR3 is made up of 15 amino acids. After removal of 3 bases from V and 5 bases from J, the junction contained 3 bases not matched to a gene. The germline CDR1 and CDR2 sequences are SNHLY and FYNNEI. This CDR3 is CASSDRTGGNEKLFF. The CDR3 nucleotides are TGTGCCAGCAGTGACCGGACAGGGGGGAATGAAAAACTGTTTTTT. Filled out from reference TRBV2 and TRBJ1-4, the complete variable domain reads EPEVTQTPSHQVTQMGQEVILRCVPISNHLYFYWYRQILGQKVEFLVSFYNNEISEKSEIFDDQFSVERPDGSNFTLKIRSTKLEDSAMYFCASSDRTGGNEKLFFGSGTQLSVL.

CDR3 in DNA: TGTGCCAGTAGTAAGGACTTAAGGGCAGGGTATACTAACTATGGCTACACCTTC. Its translation: CASSKDLRAGYTNYGYTF. The chain joins TRBV19 to TRBJ1-2, with a possible D match to TRBD1 (5 bases). Germline-derived CDR1 and CDR2 are LNHDA and SQIVND (reference sequence). V lost 4 bases to trimming and J lost 0 bases, with 21 bases between them. This CDR3 spans 18 amino acids.

There are many counts of this clonotype. The rearrangement joins TRBV12-3 or TRBV12-4 to TRBJ2-3; D is unresolved. The CDR3 has 13 residues. V shed 6 bases and J shed 3 bases, with 10 bases lying between them. In DNA, the CDR3 is TGTGCCAGCAGCCCCACCGGGACAGATACGCAGTATTTT. This translates into CASSPTGTDTQYF.

The chain links TRBV5-1 to TRBJ1-2, with D possibly matching TRBD1 (5 bases). V lost 0 bases and J lost 6, with 15 bases in between. Germline V gene sequence: CDR1 SGHRS, CDR2 YFSETQ. There are 15 residues in the CDR3. The CDR3 DNA follows: TGCGCCAGCAGCTTGGCCCAGGGTAGTCTAGATGGCTACACCTTC. It encodes CASSLAQGSLDGYTF.

For this clonotype: The junction shows a germline mismatch at one end, possibly a read error. The chain employs TRBV3-1 and TRBJ2-7; D gene unclear. There are 13 residues in the CDR3. CDR1 and CDR2 from the germline V gene are LGHDT and YNNKEL (reference sequence). CDR3 in DNA: TGTGCCAGCAGCCCTCGGAACCTCTACGAGCAATACTTC. It yields the protein CASSPRNLYEQYF.